This T cell receptor beta chain appears in the sequencing data of a study of CD8 T cells in cerebrospinal fluid in Alzheimer's disease. TCRdb derives one entry per CDR3 protein from the 10x single-cell sequencing reads, leaving out DNA. There are 1,500 to 2,000 distinct CDR3 sequences in the sample, with 6.2% held by the top ten. Germline CDR1 SGHTA, CDR2 FQGNSA. The CDR3 length is 15 residues. This clonotype counts as large by frequency. The antigen is undetermined. Whole-study results and caveats: The largest CSF clone was proportionally bigger in mild cognitive impairment or Alzheimer's disease than controls.

Live CSF cells were sorted with a live/dead marker for droplet-based sequencing. The J gene is TRBJ2-2, the V gene TRBV7-2. The clonotype originates from a human donor in good health. The sequenced sample was cerebrospinal fluid. CDR3 amino acids: CASSLVGTNTGELFF.